This TCR beta chain was identified in a study of regulatory T cells in long-lasting Graves disease. This sample's time point: newly diagnosed GD, antithyroid drugs for less than 3 months. PBMCs provided the RNA from which the TCR library was made. TCR beta libraries were built with iRepertoire HTBI primers and Arm-PCR of CDR3 regions. TCRdb analysed the multiplex PCR reads with MiXCR anew, one entry per CDR3 protein. The repertoire holds more than 450,000 distinct CDR3 sequences, around 15% seen once, with more than 10% in the top ten. This clonotype is a singleton in its sample. CDR1 and CDR2 from the germline V gene are MNHEY and SVGAGI. Trimming took off 4 bases at V and 8 bases at J, with 14 bases between the two ends. This CDR3 is built from 14 residues. The sample was also reused in another study, on T cells in Graves' hyperthyroidism and ophthalmopathy. That paper adds: First-round RT-PCR with HTBI primers amplified the TCR CDR3 region.

The specimen comprised peripheral blood mononuclear cells (PBMCs), sampled at new diagnosis, from a patient treated with antithyroid drugs. This receptor was obtained from a man between 40 and 49 years old with Graves disease. The rearrangement joins TRBV6-5 to TRBJ1-4; D ambiguous. The CDR3 sequence: CASSSSARREKLFF. CDR3 in DNA: TGTGCCAGCAGTTCGTCTGCCCGCCGGGAAAAACTGTTTTTT.